A selection of T cell receptor beta chains follows, all from one sample in a study of CD8 T cells in Susac syndrome. Using its own MiXCR run on the immunoSEQ multiplex PCR reads, TCRdb lists one record per CDR3 protein. Of under 90,000 distinct CDR3 sequences listed, around 95% are singletons. Sequences were obtained from CD8+ T cells from PBMCs. The receptors stem from a human donor with Susac syndrome. Both conserved end residues are part of each CDR3. D genes are given only for firm matches. Clone size is shown for a subset of rows, as once, few, many or a class of expanded clone.

V gene: TRBV20-1; clone size: .; D gene: .; J gene: TRBJ2-1; CDR3 protein: CSARDQGRQFF
V gene: TRBV29-1; clone size: .; D gene: .; J gene: TRBJ2-5; CDR3 protein: CSGIQETQYF
V gene: TRBV6-5; clone size: .; D gene: .; J gene: TRBJ2-3; CDR3 protein: CASSYLLQDPSTDTQYF
V gene: TRBV11-1; clone size: .; D gene: .; J gene: TRBJ2-7; CDR3 protein: CASRGTQYEQYF
V gene: TRBV4-1; clone size: few; D gene: .; J gene: TRBJ2-1; CDR3 protein: CASSLVLGNEQFF
V gene: TRBV5-6; clone size: .; D gene: .; J gene: TRBJ1-1; CDR3 protein: CASSLWGAGTEAFF
V gene: TRBV20-1; clone size: .; D gene: TRBD1; J gene: TRBJ1-2; CDR3 protein: CSARDRDRVNYGYTF
V gene: TRBV20-1; clone size: .; D gene: .; J gene: TRBJ2-7; CDR3 protein: CSARDLDNNLYEQYF
V gene: TRBV6-5; clone size: .; D gene: .; J gene: TRBJ1-2; CDR3 protein: CASSPMAETDYGYTF
V gene: TRBV11-2; clone size: .; D gene: TRBD1; J gene: TRBJ1-2; CDR3 protein: CASSATGEEGYTF
V gene: TRBV9; clone size: .; D gene: TRBD2; J gene: TRBJ2-5; CDR3 protein: CASTTTGGGPQETQYF
V gene: TRBV13; clone size: .; D gene: .; J gene: TRBJ2-3; CDR3 protein: CASSSSTPDTQYF
V gene: TRBV7-6; clone size: .; D gene: .; J gene: TRBJ1-1; CDR3 protein: CASSPLTGGYTEAFF
V gene: TRBV6-5; clone size: .; D gene: .; J gene: TRBJ1-1; CDR3 protein: CASSFTGTEAFF
V gene: TRBV4-1; clone size: .; D gene: .; J gene: TRBJ2-7; CDR3 protein: CASSHPPTGSDEQYF
V gene: TRBV30; clone size: .; D gene: .; J gene: TRBJ2-3; CDR3 protein: CTLTGAGTTDTQYF
V gene: TRBV19; clone size: .; D gene: TRBD2; J gene: TRBJ2-7; CDR3 protein: CASSIGLAAYEQYF
V gene: TRBV10-3; clone size: .; D gene: .; J gene: TRBJ1-4; CDR3 protein: CAISESGPNEKLFF
V gene: TRBV4-1; clone size: .; D gene: .; J gene: TRBJ1-2; CDR3 protein: CASSQDRGYTF
V gene: TRBV30; clone size: .; D gene: TRBD1; J gene: TRBJ2-2; CDR3 protein: CAWDRERELFF
V gene: TRBV11-2; clone size: .; D gene: TRBD2; J gene: TRBJ2-1; CDR3 protein: CASSAPTSGSGNEQFF
V gene: TRBV4-1; clone size: .; D gene: .; J gene: TRBJ2-1; CDR3 protein: CASSHKGLRDLDHNEQFF
V gene: TRBV20-1; clone size: .; D gene: TRBD1; J gene: TRBJ2-7; CDR3 protein: CSATGTGVNEQYF
V gene: TRBV15; clone size: .; D gene: TRBD1; J gene: TRBJ2-7; CDR3 protein: CATSTGQAFYEQYF
V gene: TRBV28; clone size: .; D gene: .; J gene: TRBJ2-7; CDR3 protein: CASSFNQIYEQYF
V gene: TRBV6-2/TRBV6-3; clone size: .; D gene: TRBD2; J gene: TRBJ2-3; CDR3 protein: CASSLTRWAVASGSASTDTQYF
V gene: TRBV29-1; clone size: .; D gene: .; J gene: TRBJ1-3; CDR3 protein: CSVEVGENTIYF
V gene: TRBV11-2; clone size: .; D gene: TRBD2; J gene: TRBJ2-2; CDR3 protein: CASSSTSGITGELFF